The clone carrying this T cell receptor beta chain was counted between two and nine times. The antigen is unknown. This sample stems from a study of T cells after yellow fever vaccination. Study-wide points: Sorted repertoires could include abundant contaminating clonotypes from bulk cells. On re-exposure, the response was weaker but peaked faster, at day 5 versus 15. Detected again after the booster were most primary-vaccination clones, at about 96% CD4 and 80% to 90% CD8.

A 5'RACE template-switching step, the method used to make TCR cDNA, added a universal primer site and UMIs. One entry per CDR3 protein results from TCRdb running MiXCR on the 5' RACE reads. This sample yields a few hundred thousand distinct CDR3 sequences, of which over 6.5% are seen a single time; 0.85% to 1.2% belongs to the top ten. Germline CDR1 and CDR2: SEHNR and FQNEAQ (reference sequence). CDR3 length equals 17 residues. J lost 3 bases, V lost 5 bases, and 15 bases had no gene match. The chain combines TRBV7-9 with TRBJ1-1; 7 bases agree with TRBD1. Sequences were derived from CD4+ T cells sorted from PBMCs, sampled on the day of the yellow fever booster vaccination. This receptor was taken from a man aged 30 to 45 who received the YFV17D yellow fever vaccine. The CDR3 DNA reads as TGTGCCAGCAGCCAGGAAGGGGGCAGGGATATTGACACTGAAGCTTTCTTT. Its translation: CASSQEGGRDIDTEAFF.